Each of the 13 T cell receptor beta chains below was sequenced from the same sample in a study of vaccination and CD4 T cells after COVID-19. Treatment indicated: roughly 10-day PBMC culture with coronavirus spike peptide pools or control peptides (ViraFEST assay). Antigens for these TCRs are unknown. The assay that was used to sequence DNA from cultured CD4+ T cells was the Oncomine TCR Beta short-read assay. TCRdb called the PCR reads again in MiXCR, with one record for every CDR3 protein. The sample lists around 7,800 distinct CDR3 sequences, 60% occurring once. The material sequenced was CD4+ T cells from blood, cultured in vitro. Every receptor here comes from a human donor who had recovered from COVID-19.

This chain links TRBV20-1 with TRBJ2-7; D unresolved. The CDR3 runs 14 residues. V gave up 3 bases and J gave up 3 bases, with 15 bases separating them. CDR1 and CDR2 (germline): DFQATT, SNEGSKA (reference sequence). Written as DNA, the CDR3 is TGCAGTGCTAGTCCCATCCCAAACCTCTACGAGCAGTACTTC. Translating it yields CSASPIPNLYEQYF.

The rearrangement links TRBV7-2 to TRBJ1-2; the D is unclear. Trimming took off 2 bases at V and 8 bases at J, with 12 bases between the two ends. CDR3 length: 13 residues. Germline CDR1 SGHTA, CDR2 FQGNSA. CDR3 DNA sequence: TGTGCCAGCAGCTTATACGCAGGTTACGGCTACACCTTC. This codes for CASSLYAGYGYTF.

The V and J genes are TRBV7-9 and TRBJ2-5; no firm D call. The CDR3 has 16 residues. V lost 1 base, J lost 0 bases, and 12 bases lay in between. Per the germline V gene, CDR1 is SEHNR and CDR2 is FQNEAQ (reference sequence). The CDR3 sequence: CASSLVHGGDQETQYF. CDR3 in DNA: TGTGCCAGCAGCTTAGTCCATGGTGGTGACCAAGAGACCCAGTACTTC. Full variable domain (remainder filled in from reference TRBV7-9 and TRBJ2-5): DTGVSQNPRHKITKRGQNVTFRCDPISEHNRLYWYRQTLGQGPEFLTYFQNEAQLEKSRLLSDRFSAERPKGSFSTLEIQRTEQGDSAMYLCASSLVHGGDQETQYFGPGTRLLVL.

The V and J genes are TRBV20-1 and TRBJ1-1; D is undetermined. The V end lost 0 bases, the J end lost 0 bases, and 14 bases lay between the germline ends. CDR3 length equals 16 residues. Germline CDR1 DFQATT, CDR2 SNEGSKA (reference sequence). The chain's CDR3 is CSARDVASPLNTEAFF. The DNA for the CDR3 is TGCAGTGCTAGAGATGTTGCCAGCCCCCTGAACACTGAAGCTTTCTTT.

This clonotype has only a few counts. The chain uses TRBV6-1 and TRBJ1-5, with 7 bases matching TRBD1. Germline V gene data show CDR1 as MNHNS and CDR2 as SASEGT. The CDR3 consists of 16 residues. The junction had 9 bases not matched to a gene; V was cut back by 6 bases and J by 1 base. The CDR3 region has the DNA TGTGCCAGCAGCTTGAGACAGGGCTTGAGCAATCAGCCCCAGCATTTT. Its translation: CASSLRQGLSNQPQHF.

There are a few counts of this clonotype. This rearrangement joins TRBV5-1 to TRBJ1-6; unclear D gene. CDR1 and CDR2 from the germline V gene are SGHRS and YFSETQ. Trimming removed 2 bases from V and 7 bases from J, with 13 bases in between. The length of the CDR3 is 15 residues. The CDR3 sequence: CASSLLTVWNSPLHF. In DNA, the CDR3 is TGCGCCAGCAGCTTACTCACGGTATGGAATTCACCCCTCCACTTT.

The CDR3 DNA reads TGTGCCAGCAGTTTATCGTACAGGGGCGGTGGCTACACCTTC. This encodes CASSLSYRGGGYTF. V gene TRBV27 combines with J gene TRBJ1-2; TRBD1 matches 7 bases. There are 14 residues in the CDR3. Per germline, CDR1 MNHEY and CDR2 SMNVEV (reference sequence). The V segment lost 0 bases and the J segment 7 bases; nucleotides outside the gene matches: 5.

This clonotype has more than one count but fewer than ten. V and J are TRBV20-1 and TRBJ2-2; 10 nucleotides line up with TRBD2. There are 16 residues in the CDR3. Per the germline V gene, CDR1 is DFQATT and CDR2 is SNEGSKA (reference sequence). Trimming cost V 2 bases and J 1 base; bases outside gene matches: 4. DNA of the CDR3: TGCAGTGCTAGAAGGCCTAGCGGGGGGAACACCGGGGAGCTGTTTTTT. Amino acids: CSARRPSGGNTGELFF.

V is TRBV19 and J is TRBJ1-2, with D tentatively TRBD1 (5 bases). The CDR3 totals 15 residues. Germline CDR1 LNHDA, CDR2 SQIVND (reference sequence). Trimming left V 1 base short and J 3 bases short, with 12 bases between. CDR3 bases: TGTGCCAGTAGTATAGTCAAGGGGAGAGACTATGGCTACACCTTC. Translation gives CASSIVKGRDYGYTF.

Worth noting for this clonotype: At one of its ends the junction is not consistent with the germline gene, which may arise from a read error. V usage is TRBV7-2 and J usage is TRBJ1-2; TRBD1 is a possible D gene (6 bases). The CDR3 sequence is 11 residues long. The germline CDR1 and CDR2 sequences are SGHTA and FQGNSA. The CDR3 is CASSLRRTEFF. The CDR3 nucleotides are TGTGCCAGCAGCCTGCGACGGACAGAGTTCTTC. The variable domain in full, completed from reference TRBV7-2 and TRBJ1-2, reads GAGVSQSPSNKVTEKGKDVELRCDPISGHTALYWYRQSLGQGLEFLIYFQGNSAPDKSGLPSDRFSAERTGGSVSTLTIQRTQQEDSAVYLCASSLRRTEFFGSGTRLTVV.

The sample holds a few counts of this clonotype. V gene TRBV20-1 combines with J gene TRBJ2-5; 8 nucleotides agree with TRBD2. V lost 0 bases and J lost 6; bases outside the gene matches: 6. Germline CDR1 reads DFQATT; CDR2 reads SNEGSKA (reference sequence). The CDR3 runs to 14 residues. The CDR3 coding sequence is TGCAGTGCTAGAGATCCTAGCGGGTTGAAGACCCAGTACTTC. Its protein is CSARDPSGLKTQYF.

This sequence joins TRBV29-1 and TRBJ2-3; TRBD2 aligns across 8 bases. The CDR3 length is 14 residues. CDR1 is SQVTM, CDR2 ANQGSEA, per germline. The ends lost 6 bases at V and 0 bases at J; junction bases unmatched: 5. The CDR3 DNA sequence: TGCAGCGTCGGCCCTAGCGGGAGCACAGATACGCAGTATTTT. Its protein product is CSVGPSGSTDTQYF.

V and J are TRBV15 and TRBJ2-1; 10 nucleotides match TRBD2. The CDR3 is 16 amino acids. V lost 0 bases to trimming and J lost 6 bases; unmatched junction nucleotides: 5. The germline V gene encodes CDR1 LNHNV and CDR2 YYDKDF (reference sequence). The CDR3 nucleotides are TGTGCCACCAGCAGAGATCCCCAGCGGGAGGGCAATGAGCAGTTCTTC. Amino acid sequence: CATSRDPQREGNEQFF.